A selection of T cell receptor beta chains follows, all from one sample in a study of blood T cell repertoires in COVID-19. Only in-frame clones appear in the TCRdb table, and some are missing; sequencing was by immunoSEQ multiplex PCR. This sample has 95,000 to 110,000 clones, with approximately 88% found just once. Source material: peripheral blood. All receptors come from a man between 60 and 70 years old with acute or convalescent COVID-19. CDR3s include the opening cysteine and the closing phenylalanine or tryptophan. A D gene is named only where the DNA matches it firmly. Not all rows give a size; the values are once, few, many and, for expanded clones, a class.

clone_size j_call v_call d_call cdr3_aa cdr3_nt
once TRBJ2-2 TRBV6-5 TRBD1 CASRSATGVNGELFF TGTGCCAGCAGATCCGCAACAGGGGTCAACGGGGAGCTGTTTTTT
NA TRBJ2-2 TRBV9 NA CASSATKLLSPGELFF TGTGCCAGCAGCGCTACTAAACTACTTAGTCCCGGGGAGCTGTTTTTT
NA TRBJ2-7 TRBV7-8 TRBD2 CASSFTGGGEQYF TGTGCCAGCAGCTTTACGGGAGGGGGCGAGCAGTACTTC
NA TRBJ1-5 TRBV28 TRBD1 CASSAPGQGILAQHF TGTGCCAGCAGTGCGCCGGGACAGGGGATTTTAGCCCAGCATTTT
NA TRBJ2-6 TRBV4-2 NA CASSKTGRSASGANVLTF TGTGCCAGCAGCAAAACCGGGAGATCGGCCTCTGGGGCCAACGTCCTGACTTTC
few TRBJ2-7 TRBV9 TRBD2 CASSPTGLATGEQYF TGTGCCAGCAGCCCAACGGGACTAGCGACAGGCGAGCAGTACTTC
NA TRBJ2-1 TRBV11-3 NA CASSLEGLDNEQFF TGTGCCAGCAGCTTAGAGGGGCTGGACAATGAGCAGTTCTTC
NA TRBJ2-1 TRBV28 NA CASRIPGYEQFF TGTGCCAGCAGAATACCAGGATACGAGCAGTTCTTC
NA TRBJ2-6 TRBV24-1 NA CATSDRDGFSGANVLTF TGTGCCACCAGTGATCGCGACGGGTTCTCTGGGGCCAACGTCCTGACTTTC
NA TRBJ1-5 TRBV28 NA CASSLGRGPHQPQHF TGTGCCAGCAGTTTAGGACGGGGTCCCCATCAGCCCCAGCATTTT
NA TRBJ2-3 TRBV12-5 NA CASGLVLGSGSTDTQYF TGTGCTAGTGGTTTGGTACTAGGTAGCGGCAGCACAGATACGCAGTATTTT
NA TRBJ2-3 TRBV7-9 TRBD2 CASSHPLAGGRNTDTQYF TGTGCCAGCAGCCACCCCCTGGCGGGGGGGCGGAACACAGATACGCAGTATTTT
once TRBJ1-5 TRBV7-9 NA CASSPGSEPDQPQHF TGTGCCAGCAGCCCTGGGAGCGAACCCGATCAGCCCCAGCATTTT
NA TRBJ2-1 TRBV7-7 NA CASSSLYGAGYNEQFF TGTGCTAGCAGCTCACTCTATGGTGCGGGGTACAATGAGCAGTTCTTC
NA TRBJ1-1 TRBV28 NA CASTAGLNTEAFF TGTGCCAGCACGGCAGGGTTAAACACTGAAGCTTTCTTT
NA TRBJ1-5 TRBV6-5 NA CASSYSGASNQPQHF TGTGCCAGCAGTTACTCTGGGGCCAGCAATCAGCCCCAGCATTTT
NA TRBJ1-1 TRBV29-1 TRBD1 CSVEGDSREAFF TGCAGCGTTGAGGGGGACAGCCGCGAAGCTTTCTTT
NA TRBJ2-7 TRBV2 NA CASRERSYEQYF TGTGCCAGCAGGGAGCGGTCCTACGAGCAGTACTTC
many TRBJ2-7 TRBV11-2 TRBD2 CASSSGLAGTYEQYF TGTGCCAGCAGCTCCGGACTAGCGGGAACGTACGAGCAGTACTTC
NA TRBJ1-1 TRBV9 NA CASSGEMTGGTEAFF TGTGCCAGCAGCGGTGAAATGACGGGGGGGACTGAAGCTTTCTTT
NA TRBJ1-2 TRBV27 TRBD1 CASSPGQGFIYGYTF TGTGCCAGCAGTCCGGGACAGGGTTTTATCTATGGCTACACCTTC
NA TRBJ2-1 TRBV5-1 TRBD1 CASLVGPGGAGQNEQFF TGCGCCAGCCTCGTAGGGCCAGGGGGCGCGGGGCAAAATGAGCAGTTCTTC
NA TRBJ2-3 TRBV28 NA CASEDIVSTDTQYF TGTGCCAGCGAGGATATAGTTAGCACAGATACGCAGTATTTT
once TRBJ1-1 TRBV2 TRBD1 CASRRTGDTEAFF TGTGCCAGCAGAAGGACAGGGGACACTGAAGCTTTCTTT
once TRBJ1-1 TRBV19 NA CASSTQSRMNTEAFF TGTGCCAGTAGTACCCAGTCCCGCATGAACACTGAAGCTTTCTTT
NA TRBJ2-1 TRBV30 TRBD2 CASLAGYGNEQFF TGTGCCTCCTTAGCGGGATATGGGAATGAGCAGTTCTTC
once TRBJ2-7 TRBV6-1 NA CASSEGIQGGYEQYF TGTGCCAGCAGTGAAGGGATACAGGGCGGCTACGAGCAGTACTTC
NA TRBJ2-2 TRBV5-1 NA CASSLRGRAEVAGELFF TGCGCCAGCAGCTTAAGGGGGAGGGCCGAAGTAGCCGGGGAGCTGTTTTTT